This T cell receptor beta chain was recorded in a study of regulatory and conventional T cells in RAG deficiency. Overall study results and limits: In Omenn syndrome, Treg and Tconv repertoires overlapped >75%. RAG-deficient patients showed markedly lower Shannon entropy and higher Simpson indices than control T-cell subsets. Compared with controls, unique Treg TCR beta sequences dropped around 100-fold in Omenn syndrome and CID/AS. These Omenn syndrome Treg sorts may hold peripherally activated cells instead.

Germline V gene data show CDR1 as SGHRS and CDR2 as YFSETQ. The CDR3 runs to 16 residues. V lost 1 base and J lost 6; bases outside the gene matches: 13. Genomic DNA came from blood regulatory T cells gated CD4+ CD25-high CD127-low. The table came from immunoSEQ multiplex PCR; TCRdb's copy has only in-frame clones and leaves some out. This sample carries fewer than 9,500 clones, 93% of them seen once, and the ten largest clones take less than 2%. This clone has only one observation. No antigen is known for it. This sample also appeared in a second study, on regulatory T cells. That report notes: The primer mix had 52 TRBV and 13 TRBJ primers.

The TCR comes from a human donor in good health. Specimen: CD127- CD25+ CD4+ Tregs sorted from blood. The chain uses TRBV5-1 and TRBJ2-7, with 7 bases fitting TRBD2. CDR3 sequence: CASSLNPGGRGREQYF. The CDR3 region has the DNA TGCGCCAGCAGCTTGAATCCAGGCGGGAGAGGTCGCGAGCAGTACTTC.